The 24 T cell receptor beta chains below all came from one sample that was sequenced in a study of cytomegalovirus exposure and HLA in healthy donors. The PCR employed 60 Vbeta primers together with 13 Jbeta primers. TCRdb's copy holds only in-frame clones and misses some; the assay was immunoSEQ multiplex PCR. This sample carries around 150,000 clones, around 79% of them seen once, and the ten largest clones take 1.1% to 1.5%. The source material was PBMCs. These receptor sequences come from a woman between 40 and 50 years old in good health and CMV-seronegative.

The rearrangement joins TRBV7-2 to TRBJ2-7; D not certain. Trimming left V 3 bases short and J 5 bases short, with 8 bases between. CDR1 is SGHTA and CDR2 is FQGNSA in the germline V gene. The CDR3 consists of 12 residues. CDR3 bases: TGTGCCAGCAGCTTCCGGTATCACGAGCAGTACTTC. As protein: CASSFRYHEQYF.

As regards this clone: This sample includes further DNA sequences coding for the same CDR3. The rearrangement links TRBV18 to TRBJ1-5, with D unresolved. This CDR3 has 13 residues. The germline V and J ends were trimmed by 3 bases and 4 bases, with 7 bases remaining between them. Germline lookup yields CDR1 KGHSH and CDR2 LQKENI. The CDR3: CASSPAGNQPQHF. As DNA, the CDR3 is TGTGCCAGCTCACCGGCAGGAAATCAGCCCCAGCATTTT.

The chain carries TRBV2 and TRBJ2-3, with 11 bases aligning to TRBD2. This CDR3 region has 14 residues. V lost 8 bases, J lost 3 bases, and 4 bases stayed unmatched. Germline values: CDR1 SNHLY, CDR2 FYNNEI. CDR3 bases: TGTGCCAGCGCACTAGCGGGAGTAACAGATACGCAGTATTTT. Its translation is CASALAGVTDTQYF.

This chain connects TRBV12-5 to TRBJ1-2, with TRBD1 matching 8 bases. The CDR3 covers 12 residues. V gave up 2 bases and J gave up 14 bases; unmatched junction bases: 7. Germline V CDR1 and CDR2: LGHNT, FRNRAP. The CDR3 is CASGLWDRPRTF. The CDR3 DNA sequence: TGTGCTAGTGGTTTGTGGGACAGGCCCAGAACCTTC.

The V call is TRBV6-6, the J call TRBJ1-1; D ambiguous. V shed 6 bases and J shed 2 bases, with 16 bases lying between them. Germline values: CDR1 MNHNY, CDR2 SVGAGI (reference sequence). This CDR3 is 15 amino acids long. The DNA of the CDR3 is TGTGCCAGCAGGGAGGGTAGTTTTTCCAACACTGAAGCTTTCTTT. It codes for CASREGSFSNTEAFF.

The chain carries TRBV27 and TRBJ2-7; 10 positions agree with TRBD1. Germline V gene lookup returns CDR1 MNHEY and CDR2 SMNVEV (reference sequence). The CDR3 loop spans 15 amino acids. V gave up 6 bases and J gave up 6 bases; unmatched junction bases: 11. The CDR3 spells CASRDRDRGSPEQYF. The CDR3 DNA sequence: TGTGCCAGCAGGGATCGGGACAGGGGTTCTCCCGAGCAGTACTTC.

The genes are TRBV6-6 and TRBJ1-6; the D is unclear. Germline V gives CDR1 MNHNY, CDR2 SVGAGI (reference sequence). V lost 3 bases to trimming and J lost 5 bases, with 8 bases between them. CDR3 size: 14 residues. In DNA form, the CDR3 reads TGTGCCAGCAGTTATCGGGATAATAATTCACCCCTCCACTTT. Protein: CASSYRDNNSPLHF.

The V call is TRBV4-3, the J call TRBJ2-1; D might be TRBD1 (6 bases). Germline loops: CDR1 LGHNA, CDR2 YSLEER. Deletions cut 0 bases from V and 2 bases from J, with 11 bases between. The CDR3 consists of 16 residues. CDR3 sequence reads: CASSQEWGPPYNEQFF. The CDR3 DNA reads as TGCGCCAGCAGCCAAGAATGGGGGCCCCCCTACAATGAGCAGTTCTTC.

The chain is built from TRBV10-3 and TRBJ1-5; perhaps TRBD1 as D (6 bases). Looked up from germline, CDR1 is ENHRY and CDR2 is SYGVKD. V gave up 6 bases and J gave up 6 bases, with 12 bases separating them. The CDR3 contains 13 residues. The CDR3 loop is CAIRNREGQPQHF. The CDR3 bases are TGTGCCATCAGGAACAGGGAGGGTCAGCCCCAGCATTTT.

The chain combines TRBV6-4 with TRBJ2-1; D may be TRBD2 (6 bases). Germline V gene sequence: CDR1 MRHNA, CDR2 SNTAGT. Trimming stripped 3 bases from V and 7 bases from J, with 13 bases between. CDR3 size: 14 residues. CDR3 in DNA: TGTGCCAGCAGTGAAGTAGTCGGGGGTAATGAGCAGTTCTTC. It codes for CASSEVVGGNEQFF.

The CDR3: CASSLNSGYEQYF. The CDR3 DNA follows: TGTGCCAGCAGCTTAAACTCGGGATACGAGCAGTACTTC. The J gene is TRBJ2-7, the V gene TRBV11-2; tentatively, D is TRBD2 (5 bases). The CDR3 consists of 13 residues. V lost 2 bases, J lost 4 bases, and 9 bases lay in between. CDR1 is SGHAT, CDR2 FQNNGV, per germline.

V usage is TRBV7-9 and J usage is TRBJ1-6; D not certain. Trimming pared 3 bases from V and 5 bases from J, leaving 8 bases between. CDR1 and CDR2 (germline): SEHNR, FQNEAQ (reference sequence). This CDR3 is built from 14 residues. The CDR3 DNA reads as TGTGCCAGCAGCTTTGGGCAGGATAATTCACCCCTCCACTTT. Translating gives CASSFGQDNSPLHF.

The V gene is TRBV6-1, the J gene TRBJ2-7; 7 nucleotides match TRBD1. The J segment lost 7 bases and the V segment lost 7 bases, leaving 7 bases of the junction unmatched. CDR1 MNHNS and CDR2 SASEGT come from the germline V gene. The CDR3 runs 12 residues. The CDR3 here is CASIPGGREQYF. CDR3 coding DNA: TGTGCCAGCATCCCAGGGGGACGAGAGCAGTACTTC.

The chain has TRBV7-8 and TRBJ1-1, with 7 nucleotides matching TRBD1. Per the germline V gene, CDR1 is SGHVS and CDR2 is FQNEAQ. The CDR3 totals 13 residues. Trimming cost V 5 bases and J 7 bases; bases outside gene matches: 7. CDR3 sequence: CASSLDRVDEAFF. CDR3 nucleotide sequence: TGTGCCAGCAGCCTCGACAGGGTTGATGAAGCTTTCTTT.

The V call is TRBV11-2, the J call TRBJ2-7; the match to TRBD1 covers 9 bases. The trim removed 1 base at V and 6 bases at J, leaving 7 bases unmatched. The germline CDR1 and CDR2 sequences are SGHAT and FQNNGV. This CDR3 contains 15 residues. Here the CDR3 reads CASSLGGTGLPEQYF. In DNA, the CDR3 is TGTGCCAGCAGCTTAGGCGGGACAGGGTTACCCGAGCAGTACTTC.

This chain connects TRBV29-1 to TRBJ1-2, with TRBD1 matching 7 bases. This CDR3 spans 16 amino acids. Germline V CDR1 and CDR2: SQVTM, ANQGSEA. Trimming cost V 3 bases and J 4 bases; bases outside gene matches: 14. CDR3: CSVEALTGDWGYGYTF. In DNA form, the CDR3 reads TGCAGCGTTGAGGCCCTAACAGGGGATTGGGGCTATGGCTACACCTTC.

The chain employs TRBV19 and TRBJ2-5, with 10 bases that match TRBD2. CDR3 length: 18 amino acids. The V and J ends lost 3 bases and 2 bases, in that order; junction bases with no gene match: 12. CDR1 and CDR2 (germline): LNHDA, SQIVND (reference sequence). CDR3 nucleotides: TGTGCCAGTAGTATTAGAGGACCTAGCGGGGGCCTTCAAGAGACCCAGTACTTC. Its translation: CASSIRGPSGGLQETQYF. The full variable domain, rest sourced from reference TRBV19 and TRBJ2-5, is DGGITQSPKYLFRKEGQNVTLSCEQNLNHDAMYWYRQDPGQGLRLIYYSQIVNDFQKGDIAEGYSVSREKKESFPLTVTSAQKNPTAFYLCASSIRGPSGGLQETQYFGPGTRLLVL.

The V gene is TRBV6-1, the J gene TRBJ1-2; no reliable D call. This CDR3 is 15 amino acids long. V shed 0 bases and J shed 2 bases, with 10 bases lying between them. The germline V gene has CDR1 MNHNS and CDR2 SASEGT. The CDR3 loop is CASSEAQTLNYGYTF. CDR3 DNA sequence: TGTGCCAGCAGTGAAGCGCAGACATTGAACTATGGCTACACCTTC.

This clone turned up a few times. The rearrangement uses TRBV11-2 and TRBJ1-2; 7 bases agree with TRBD1. V trimming: 1 base; J trimming: 2 bases; junction bases outside the gene matches: 13. The germline gives CDR1 SGHAT, CDR2 FQNNGV. The CDR3 length is 18 residues. The CDR3 is CASSLGKGAGGTNYGYTF. The CDR3 coding sequence is TGTGCCAGCAGCTTAGGCAAAGGGGCAGGGGGAACCAACTATGGCTACACCTTC.

The chain employs TRBV10-3 and TRBJ2-3; D might be TRBD2 (5 bases). The CDR3 has 14 amino acids. The ends were cut back, 3 bases at V and 3 bases at J, with 10 bases in the middle. Germline CDR1 ENHRY, CDR2 SYGVKD. CDR3 bases: TGTGCCATCAGTGATGGACTTGGGACAGATACGCAGTATTTT. As protein: CAISDGLGTDTQYF.

This clone was detected only a few times. The rearrangement links TRBV11-1 to TRBJ1-3, with no clear D. Germline V gives CDR1 SGHAT, CDR2 FQDESV (reference sequence). Trimming cost V 3 bases and J 0 bases, with 9 bases left between them. The CDR3 has 15 residues. CDR3 residues: CASSFGSYSGNTIYF. In nucleotides, the CDR3 is TGTGCCAGCAGCTTTGGTAGTTACTCTGGAAACACCATATATTTT. The full variable domain, rest sourced from reference TRBV11-1 and TRBJ1-3, is EAEVAQSPRYKITEKSQAVAFWCDPISGHATLYWYRQILGQGPELLVQFQDESVVDDSQLPKDRFSAERLKGVDSTLKIQPAELGDSAMYLCASSFGSYSGNTIYFGEGSWLTVV.

This clone occurred a few times. This chain links TRBV28 with TRBJ2-5; 10 bases map to TRBD2. Germline assignment: CDR1 MDHEN and CDR2 SYDVKM. Trimming removed 6 bases from V and 5 bases from J; junction bases left unmatched: 9. This CDR3 region has 15 residues. The CDR3 bases are TGTGCCAGCAGCCCTATACTAGCGGGGAAGGAGACCCAGTACTTC. Translating gives CASSPILAGKETQYF. Complete variable domain (other parts from reference TRBV28 and TRBJ2-5): DVKVTQSSRYLVKRTGEKVFLECVQDMDHENMFWYRQDPGLGLRLIYFSYDVKMKEKGDIPEGYSVSREKKERFSLILESASTNQTSMYLCASSPILAGKETQYFGPGTRLLVL.

The chain is built from TRBV29-1 and TRBJ2-6; D call uncertain. V was pared by 2 bases and J by 1 base, with 9 bases between. CDR1 is SQVTM, CDR2 ANQGSEA, per germline. The CDR3 is 15 residues long. The chain's CDR3 is CSVEMRKSGANVLTF. The DNA of the CDR3 is TGCAGCGTTGAAATGCGAAAGTCTGGGGCCAACGTCCTGACTTTC.

The chain couples TRBV19 to TRBJ2-5; 8 nucleotides align to TRBD1. Per germline, CDR1 LNHDA and CDR2 SQIVND (reference sequence). The CDR3 extends over 15 amino acids. Unmatched junction bases numbered 8, after V lost 6 bases and J lost 2 bases. The CDR3 spells CASRIRDRPQETQYF. CDR3 bases: TGTGCCAGTAGGATCCGGGACAGGCCGCAAGAGACCCAGTACTTC.